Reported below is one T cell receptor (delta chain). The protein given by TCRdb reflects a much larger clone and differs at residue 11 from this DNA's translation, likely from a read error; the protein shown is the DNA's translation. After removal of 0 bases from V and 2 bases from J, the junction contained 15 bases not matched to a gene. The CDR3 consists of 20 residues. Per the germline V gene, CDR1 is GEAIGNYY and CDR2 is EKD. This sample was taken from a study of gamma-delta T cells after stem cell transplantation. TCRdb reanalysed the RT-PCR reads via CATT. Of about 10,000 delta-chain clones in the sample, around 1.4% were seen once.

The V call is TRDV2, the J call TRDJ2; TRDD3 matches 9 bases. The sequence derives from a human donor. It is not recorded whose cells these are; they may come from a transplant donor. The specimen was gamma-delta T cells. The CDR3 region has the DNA TGTGCCTGTGACACCCTTCCCCCTGGGGGATTGTCTACATTGACAGCACAACTCTTCTTT. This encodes CACDTLPPGGLSTLTAQLFF.